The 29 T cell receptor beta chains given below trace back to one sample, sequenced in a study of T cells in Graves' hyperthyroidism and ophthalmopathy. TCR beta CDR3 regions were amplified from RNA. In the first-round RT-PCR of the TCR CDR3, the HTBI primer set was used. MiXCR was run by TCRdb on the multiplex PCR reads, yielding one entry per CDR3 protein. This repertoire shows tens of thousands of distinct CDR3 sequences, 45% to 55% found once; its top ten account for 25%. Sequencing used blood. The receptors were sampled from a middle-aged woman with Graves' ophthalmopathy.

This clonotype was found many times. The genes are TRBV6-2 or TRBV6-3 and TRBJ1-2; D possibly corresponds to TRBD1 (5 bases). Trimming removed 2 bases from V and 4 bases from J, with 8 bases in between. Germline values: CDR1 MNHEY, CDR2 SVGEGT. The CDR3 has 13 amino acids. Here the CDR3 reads CASSYDGAYGYTF. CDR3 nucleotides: TGTGCCAGCAGTTACGATGGGGCCTATGGCTACACCTTC.

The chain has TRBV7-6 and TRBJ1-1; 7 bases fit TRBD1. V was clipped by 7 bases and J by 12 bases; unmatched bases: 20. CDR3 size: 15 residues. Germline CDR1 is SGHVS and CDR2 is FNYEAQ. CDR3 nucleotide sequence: TGTGCCAGCAACCCCCGGGACAGCGGCAACGTCCTGACTTTCTTT. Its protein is CASNPRDSGNVLTFF.

CDR3 region: CASGRDRLNSPLHF. As DNA, the CDR3 is TGTGCCAGCGGCAGGGATAGACTTAATTCACCCCTCCACTTT. The V call is TRBV9, the J call TRBJ1-6; a weak D match, TRBD1 (5 bases). Germline CDR1 SGDLS, CDR2 YYNGEE. The CDR3 consists of 14 residues. Trimming stripped 7 bases from V and 6 bases from J, with 14 bases between.

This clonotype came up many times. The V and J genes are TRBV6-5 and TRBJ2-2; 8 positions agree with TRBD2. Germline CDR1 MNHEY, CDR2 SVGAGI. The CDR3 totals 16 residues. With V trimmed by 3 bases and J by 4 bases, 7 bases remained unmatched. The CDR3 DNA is TGTGCCAGCAGTTATCGGGGGGGGGTAGGCACCGGGGAGCTGTTTTTT. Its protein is CASSYRGGVGTGELFF.

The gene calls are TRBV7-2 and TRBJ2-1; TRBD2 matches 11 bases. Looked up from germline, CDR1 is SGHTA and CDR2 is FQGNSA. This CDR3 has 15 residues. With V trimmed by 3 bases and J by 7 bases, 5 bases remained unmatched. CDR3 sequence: CASSFAGLAENEQFF. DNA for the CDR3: TGTGCCAGCAGCTTCGCGGGACTAGCGGAGAATGAGCAGTTCTTC.

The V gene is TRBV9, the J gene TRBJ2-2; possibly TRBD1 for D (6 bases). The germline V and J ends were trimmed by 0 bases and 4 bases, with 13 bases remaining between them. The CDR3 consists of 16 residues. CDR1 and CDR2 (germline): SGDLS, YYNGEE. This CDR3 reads CASSVGQGLGTGELFF. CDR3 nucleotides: TGTGCCAGCAGCGTAGGCCAGGGGTTAGGCACCGGGGAGCTGTTTTTT. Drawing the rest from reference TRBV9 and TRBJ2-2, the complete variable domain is DSGVTQTPKHLITATGQRVTLRCSPRSGDLSVYWYQQSLDQGLQFLIQYYNGEERAKGNILERFSAQQFPDLHSELNLSSLELGDSALYFCASSVGQGLGTGELFFGEGSRLTVL.

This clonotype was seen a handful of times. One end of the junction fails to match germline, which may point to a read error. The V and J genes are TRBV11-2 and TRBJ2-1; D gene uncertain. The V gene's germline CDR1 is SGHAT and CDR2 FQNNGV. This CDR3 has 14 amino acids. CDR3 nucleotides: TGTGCCGGCAGCTTAGCCCTCTCCTGCAATGAGCAGTTCTTC. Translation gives CAGSLALSCNEQFF.

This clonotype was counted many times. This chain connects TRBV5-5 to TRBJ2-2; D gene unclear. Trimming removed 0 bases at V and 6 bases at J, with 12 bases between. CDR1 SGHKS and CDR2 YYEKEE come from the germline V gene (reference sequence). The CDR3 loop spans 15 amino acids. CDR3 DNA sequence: TGTGCCAGCAGCTTGGAGCTGGGTATGGCCGGGGAGCTGTTTTTT. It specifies CASSLELGMAGELFF.

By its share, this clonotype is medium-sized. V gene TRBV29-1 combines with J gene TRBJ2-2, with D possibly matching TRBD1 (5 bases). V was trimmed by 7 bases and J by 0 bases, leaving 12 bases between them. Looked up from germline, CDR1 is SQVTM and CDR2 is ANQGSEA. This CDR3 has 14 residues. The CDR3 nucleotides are TGCAGCGGAATGGACACCGCGAACACCGGGGAGCTGTTTTTT. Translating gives CSGMDTANTGELFF.

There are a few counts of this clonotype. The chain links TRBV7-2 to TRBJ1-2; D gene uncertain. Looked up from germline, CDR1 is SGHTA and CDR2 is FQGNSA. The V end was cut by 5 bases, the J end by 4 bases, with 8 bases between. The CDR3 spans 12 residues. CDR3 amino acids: CASSRGGYGYTF. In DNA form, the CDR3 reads TGTGCCAGCAGCCGGGGAGGCTATGGCTACACCTTC.

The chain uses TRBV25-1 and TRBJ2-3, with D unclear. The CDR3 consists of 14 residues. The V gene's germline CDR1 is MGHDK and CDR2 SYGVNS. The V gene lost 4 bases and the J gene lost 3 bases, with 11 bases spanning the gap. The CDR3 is CASSARVGTDTQYF. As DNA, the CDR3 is TGTGCCAGCAGTGCTAGAGTTGGTACAGATACGCAGTATTTT. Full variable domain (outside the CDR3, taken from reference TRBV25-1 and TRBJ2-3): EADIYQTPRYLVIGTGKKITLECSQTMGHDKMYWYQQDPGMELHLIHYSYGVNSTEKGDLSSESTVSRIRTEHFPLTLESARPSHTSQYLCASSARVGTDTQYFGPGTRLTVL.

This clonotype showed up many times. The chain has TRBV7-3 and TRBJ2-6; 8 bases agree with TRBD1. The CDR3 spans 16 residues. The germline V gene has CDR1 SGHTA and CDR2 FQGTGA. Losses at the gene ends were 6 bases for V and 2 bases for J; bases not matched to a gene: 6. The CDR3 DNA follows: TGTGCCAGCAGTCAAACAGGGGGGCCTGGGGCCAACGTCCTGACTTTC. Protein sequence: CASSQTGGPGANVLTF.

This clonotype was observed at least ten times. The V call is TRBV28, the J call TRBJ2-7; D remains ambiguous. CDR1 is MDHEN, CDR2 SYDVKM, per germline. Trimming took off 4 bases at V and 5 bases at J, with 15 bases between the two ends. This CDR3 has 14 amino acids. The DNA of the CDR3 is TGTGCCAGCAGTTCCTCGGAAACTGGAGACGAGCAGTACTTC. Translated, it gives CASSSSETGDEQYF.

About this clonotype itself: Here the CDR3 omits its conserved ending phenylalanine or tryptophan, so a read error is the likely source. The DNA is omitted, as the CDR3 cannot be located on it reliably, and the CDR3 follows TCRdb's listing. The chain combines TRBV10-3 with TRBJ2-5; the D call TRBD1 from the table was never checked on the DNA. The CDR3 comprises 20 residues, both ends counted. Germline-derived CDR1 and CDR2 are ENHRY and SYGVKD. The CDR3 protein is CAISESAGPVPRWNGYTFGS.

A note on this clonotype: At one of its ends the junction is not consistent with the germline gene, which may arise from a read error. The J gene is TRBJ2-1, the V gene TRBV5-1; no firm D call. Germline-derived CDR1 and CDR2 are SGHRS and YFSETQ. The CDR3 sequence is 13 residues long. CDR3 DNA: TGCGCCAGCAGTAACTTCACCAACAATGGGCAGTTCTTC. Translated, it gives CASSNFTNNGQFF. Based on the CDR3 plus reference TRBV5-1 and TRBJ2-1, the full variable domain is KAGVTQTPRYLIKTRGQQVTLSCSPISGHRSVSWYQQTPGQGLQFLFEYFSETQRNKGNFPGRFSGRQFSNSRSEMNVSTLELGDSALYLCASSNFTNNGQFFGPGTRLTVL.

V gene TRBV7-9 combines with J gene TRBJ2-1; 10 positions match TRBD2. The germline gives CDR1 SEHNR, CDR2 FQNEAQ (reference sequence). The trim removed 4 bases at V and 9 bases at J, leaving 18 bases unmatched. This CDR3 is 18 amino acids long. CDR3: CASSSPPRLAGDSAEQFF. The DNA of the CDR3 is TGTGCCAGCAGCTCACCCCCTCGACTAGCGGGTGATTCGGCTGAGCAGTTCTTC.

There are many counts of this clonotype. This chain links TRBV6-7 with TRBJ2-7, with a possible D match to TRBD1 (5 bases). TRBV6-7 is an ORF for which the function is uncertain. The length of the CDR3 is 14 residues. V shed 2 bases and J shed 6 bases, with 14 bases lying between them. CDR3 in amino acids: CASSYVQEPSEQYF. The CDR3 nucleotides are TGTGCCAGCAGTTACGTACAGGAGCCCTCCGAGCAGTACTTC.

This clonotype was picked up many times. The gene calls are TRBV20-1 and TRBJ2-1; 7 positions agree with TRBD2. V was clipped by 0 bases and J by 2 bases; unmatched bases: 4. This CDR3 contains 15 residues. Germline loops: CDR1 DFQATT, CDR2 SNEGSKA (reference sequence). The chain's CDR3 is CSARETGGPYNEQFF. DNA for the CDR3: TGCAGTGCTAGAGAAACGGGAGGACCCTACAATGAGCAGTTCTTC.

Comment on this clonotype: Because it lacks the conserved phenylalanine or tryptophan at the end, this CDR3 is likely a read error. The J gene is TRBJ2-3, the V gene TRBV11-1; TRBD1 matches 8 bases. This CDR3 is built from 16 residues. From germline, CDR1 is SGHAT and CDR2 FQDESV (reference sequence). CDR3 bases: TGCGCCAGCAGCTTGAGGGGACAGGCTAGCACAGATACGCAGTATCTT. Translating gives CASSLRGQASTDTQYL.

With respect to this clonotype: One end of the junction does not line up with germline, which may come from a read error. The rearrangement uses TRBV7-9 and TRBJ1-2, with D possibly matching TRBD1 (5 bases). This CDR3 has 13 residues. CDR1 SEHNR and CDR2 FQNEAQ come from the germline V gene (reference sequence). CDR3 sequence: CASSLERGDGYTF. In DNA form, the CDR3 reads TGTGCCAGCAGTTTAGAGAGGGGAGATGGCTACACCTTC. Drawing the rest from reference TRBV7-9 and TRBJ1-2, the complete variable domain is DTGVSQNPRHKITKRGQNVTFRCDPISEHNRLYWYRQTLGQGPEFLTYFQNEAQLEKSRLLSDRFSAERPKGSFSTLEIQRTEQGDSAMYLCASSLERGDGYTFGSGTRLTVV.

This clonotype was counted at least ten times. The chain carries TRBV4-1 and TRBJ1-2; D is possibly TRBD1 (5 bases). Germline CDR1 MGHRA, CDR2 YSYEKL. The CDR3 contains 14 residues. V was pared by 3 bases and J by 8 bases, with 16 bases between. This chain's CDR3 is CASSQNTGFGGYTF. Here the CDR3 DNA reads TGCGCCAGCAGCCAGAACACAGGTTTCGGGGGCTACACCTTC.

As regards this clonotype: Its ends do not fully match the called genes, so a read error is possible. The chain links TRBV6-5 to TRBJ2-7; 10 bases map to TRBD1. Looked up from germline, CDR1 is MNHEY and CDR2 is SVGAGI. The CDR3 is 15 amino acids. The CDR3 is CASSPNGQGGYGQYF. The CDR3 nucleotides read TGTGCCAGTAGTCCAAACGGACAGGGGGGATACGGGCAGTACTTC.

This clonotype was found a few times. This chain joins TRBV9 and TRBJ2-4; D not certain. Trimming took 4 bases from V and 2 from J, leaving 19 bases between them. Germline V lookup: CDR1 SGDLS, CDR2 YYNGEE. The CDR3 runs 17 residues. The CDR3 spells CASSPELASGSKNIQYF. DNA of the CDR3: TGTGCCAGCAGCCCAGAATTGGCCTCGGGTTCCAAAAACATTCAGTACTTC. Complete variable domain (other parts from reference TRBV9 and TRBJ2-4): DSGVTQTPKHLITATGQRVTLRCSPRSGDLSVYWYQQSLDQGLQFLIQYYNGEERAKGNILERFSAQQFPDLHSELNLSSLELGDSALYFCASSPELASGSKNIQYFGAGTRLSVL.

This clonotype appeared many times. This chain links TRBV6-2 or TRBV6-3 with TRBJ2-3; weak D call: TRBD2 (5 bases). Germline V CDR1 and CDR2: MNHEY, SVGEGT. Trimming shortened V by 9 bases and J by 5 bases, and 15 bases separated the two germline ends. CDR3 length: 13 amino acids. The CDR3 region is CASSAVGVDTQYF. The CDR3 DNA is TGTGCCAGTTCTGCGGTCGGGGTAGATACGCAGTATTTT.

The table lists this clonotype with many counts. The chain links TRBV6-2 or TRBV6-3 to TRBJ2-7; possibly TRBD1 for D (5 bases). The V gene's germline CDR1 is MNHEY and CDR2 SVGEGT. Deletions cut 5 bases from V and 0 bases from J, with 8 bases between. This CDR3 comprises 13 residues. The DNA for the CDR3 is TGTGCCAGCAGTCAGGGTTTCTCCTACGAGCAGTACTTC. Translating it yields CASSQGFSYEQYF.

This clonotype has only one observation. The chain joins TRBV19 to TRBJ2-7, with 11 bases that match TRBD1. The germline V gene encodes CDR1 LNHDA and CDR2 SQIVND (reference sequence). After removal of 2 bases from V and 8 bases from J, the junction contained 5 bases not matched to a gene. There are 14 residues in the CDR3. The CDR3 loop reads CASSIQGQGVKQYF. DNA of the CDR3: TGTGCCAGTAGTATACAGGGACAGGGGGTTAAGCAGTACTTC.

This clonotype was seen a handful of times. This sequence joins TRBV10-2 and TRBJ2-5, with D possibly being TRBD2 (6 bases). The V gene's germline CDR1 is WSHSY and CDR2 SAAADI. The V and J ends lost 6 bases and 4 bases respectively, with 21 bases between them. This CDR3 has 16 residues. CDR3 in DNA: TGCGCCAGCAGCGACCCTTTGCGGGAAGAACGAGAGACCCAGTACTTC. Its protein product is CASSDPLREERETQYF.

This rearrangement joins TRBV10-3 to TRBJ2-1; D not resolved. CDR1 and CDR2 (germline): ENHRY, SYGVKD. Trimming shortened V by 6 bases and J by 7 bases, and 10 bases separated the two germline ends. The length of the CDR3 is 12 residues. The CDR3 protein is CAIRSFFNEQFF. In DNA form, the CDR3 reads TGTGCCATCAGGAGCTTTTTTAATGAGCAGTTCTTC.

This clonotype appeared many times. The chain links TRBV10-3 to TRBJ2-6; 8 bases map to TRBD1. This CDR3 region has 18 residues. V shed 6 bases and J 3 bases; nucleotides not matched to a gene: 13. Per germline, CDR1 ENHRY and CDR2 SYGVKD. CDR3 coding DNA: TGTGCCATCAGCACAACCGGACAGGGCTTGGGTGGGGCCAACGTCCTGACTTTC. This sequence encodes CAISTTGQGLGGANVLTF.